A single sample is the source of the 30 T cell receptor beta chains below, sequenced in a study of blood T cell repertoires in COVID-19. Libraries were prepared by immunoSEQ multiplex PCR; TCRdb keeps only in-frame clonotypes and omits some of them. The top ten hold 0.7% of the sample, which has 450,000 to 600,000 clones, roughly 87% seen once. The sequencing sample was made of PBMCs or T cells enriched from blood (not recorded which). These TCRs come from a woman in her late teens or twenties who had recovered from COVID-19.

The CDR3 sequence is CAWSILSGNTIYF. CDR3 DNA: TGTGCCTGGAGTATTCTCTCTGGAAACACCATATATTTT. This sequence joins TRBV30 and TRBJ1-3, with no clear D. V shed 2 bases and J shed 0 bases, with 5 bases lying between them. Germline V gene sequence: CDR1 GTSNPN, CDR2 SVGIG (reference sequence). The CDR3 is 13 amino acids. The full variable domain, rest sourced from reference TRBV30 and TRBJ1-3, is SQTIHQWPATLVQPVGSPLSLECTVEGTSNPNLYWYRQAAGRGLQLLFYSVGIGQISSEVPQNLSASRPQDRQFILSSKKLLLSDSGFYLCAWSILSGNTIYFGEGSWLTVV.

This chain connects TRBV13 to TRBJ2-1, with TRBD2 identical over 7 bases. This CDR3 comprises 16 residues. J lost 1 base, V lost 1 base, and 4 bases had no gene match. Germline V gene lookup returns CDR1 PRHDT and CDR2 FYEKMQ (reference sequence). This CDR3 reads CASSLAGGGSYNEQFF. The CDR3 nucleotides read TGTGCCAGCAGCTTAGCTGGGGGGGGGTCCTACAATGAGCAGTTCTTC.

The CDR3 here is CATSPTDSNYGYTF. The DNA for the CDR3 is TGTGCCACCTCGCCCACGGACTCAAACTATGGCTACACCTTC. The chain has TRBV15 and TRBJ1-2; D not certain. The CDR3 extends over 14 amino acids. The germline V gene has CDR1 LNHNV and CDR2 YYDKDF (reference sequence). The V end was cut by 8 bases, the J end by 2 bases, with 15 bases between.

The chain couples TRBV28 to TRBJ1-4, with 7 bases matching TRBD1. CDR3 length: 15 amino acids. Germline CDR1 is MDHEN and CDR2 is SYDVKM. The V and J ends lost 5 bases and 3 bases, in that order; junction bases with no gene match: 6. The CDR3 sequence is CASSLTGEANEKLFF. Here the CDR3 DNA reads TGTGCCAGCAGTCTTACAGGGGAGGCTAATGAAAAACTGTTTTTT. The entire variable domain, with the rest obtained from reference TRBV28 and TRBJ1-4, is as follows: DVKVTQSSRYLVKRTGEKVFLECVQDMDHENMFWYRQDPGLGLRLIYFSYDVKMKEKGDIPEGYSVSREKKERFSLILESASTNQTSMYLCASSLTGEANEKLFFGSGTQLSVL.

This rearrangement joins TRBV30 to TRBJ2-5; the match to TRBD1 covers 9 bases. V lost 0 bases to trimming and J lost 0 bases; unmatched junction nucleotides: 2. Germline-derived CDR1 and CDR2 are GTSNPN and SVGIG (reference sequence). The CDR3 is 15 amino acids. CDR3 sequence: CAWSVDRGYQETQYF. CDR3 nucleotide sequence: TGTGCCTGGAGTGTAGACAGGGGGTACCAAGAGACCCAGTACTTC.

This clone was detected only once. The rearrangement uses TRBV24-1 and TRBJ2-5; 13 nucleotides line up with TRBD2. Trimming cost V 5 bases and J 2 bases; bases outside gene matches: 4. The CDR3 runs to 16 residues. The germline V gene has CDR1 KGHDR and CDR2 SFDVKD. CDR3 region: CATSAGGLAGQETQYF. CDR3 nucleotides: TGTGCCACCAGTGCCGGGGGACTAGCGGGGCAAGAGACCCAGTACTTC.

The rearrangement links TRBV5-1 to TRBJ2-5; a possible D gene is TRBD1 (5 bases). Germline CDR1 and CDR2: SGHRS and YFSETQ. Trimming pared 2 bases from V and 1 base from J, leaving 15 bases between. This CDR3 spans 16 amino acids. As DNA, the CDR3 is TGCGCCAGCAGCTTACGTGGAGAAGGGGCCCAAGAGACCCAGTACTTC. It yields the protein CASSLRGEGAQETQYF.

The chain couples TRBV6-5 to TRBJ1-3, with unresolved D. The CDR3 runs 15 residues. V lost 2 bases to trimming and J lost 2 bases, with 10 bases between them. Germline assignment: CDR1 MNHEY and CDR2 SVGAGI. The CDR3 loop reads CASSYNGFPGNTIYF. The CDR3 nucleotides read TGTGCCAGCAGTTACAACGGGTTTCCTGGAAACACCATATATTTT.

This chain links TRBV24-1 with TRBJ2-2, with D unclear. CDR3 length: 11 amino acids. Trimming took 9 bases from V and 6 from J, leaving 7 bases between them. Germline values: CDR1 KGHDR, CDR2 SFDVKD. The CDR3 sequence: CATRGAGELFF. The CDR3 region has the DNA TGTGCCACCCGCGGAGCCGGGGAGCTGTTTTTT.

This clone was counted a single time. V gene TRBV4-2 combines with J gene TRBJ2-1, with 9 positions matching TRBD1. Germline V gene sequence: CDR1 LGHNA, CDR2 YNFKEQ. Trimming cost V 3 bases and J 10 bases; bases outside gene matches: 13. The CDR3 covers 16 residues. CDR3 in DNA: TGTGCCAGCAGCCAGAGAGGGGGGACAGGGCCTGGGGAGCAGTTCTTC. Its translation is CASSQRGGTGPGEQFF.

The CDR3 loop reads CATLTSGVLYEQYF. CDR3 DNA: TGTGCCACCCTGACTAGCGGGGTTCTCTACGAGCAGTACTTC. This sequence joins TRBV6-5 and TRBJ2-7; 11 positions agree with TRBD2. This CDR3 comprises 14 residues. The junction had 8 bases not matched to a gene; V was cut back by 10 bases and J by 3 bases. Germline loops: CDR1 MNHEY, CDR2 SVGAGI.

The V gene is TRBV5-1, the J gene TRBJ2-3, with 11 bases matching TRBD2. The CDR3 consists of 15 residues. V lost 0 bases, J lost 6 bases, and 3 bases stayed unmatched. The germline V gene has CDR1 SGHRS and CDR2 YFSETQ. CDR3 loop: CASSLGLAGRDTQYF. The CDR3 region has the DNA TGCGCCAGCAGCTTGGGACTAGCGGGGAGGGATACGCAGTATTTT.

The chain has TRBV2 and TRBJ1-5; 7 bases line up with TRBD1. The CDR3 spans 13 residues. Trimming cost V 4 bases and J 8 bases; bases outside gene matches: 5. Germline V lookup: CDR1 SNHLY, CDR2 FYNNEI. As DNA, the CDR3 is TGTGCCAGCAGTGGGCCAGGGGGAGAGCCCCAGCATTTT. It yields the protein CASSGPGGEPQHF.

V and J are TRBV7-9 and TRBJ2-3; 7 bases match TRBD1. V was pared by 5 bases and J by 1 base, with 9 bases of the junction left unmatched. The CDR3 has 16 residues. CDR1 SEHNR and CDR2 FQNEAQ come from the germline V gene (reference sequence). CDR3 nucleotide sequence: TGTGCCAGCAGCCCACGACCGGGACAGCGCACAGATACGCAGTATTTT. It yields the protein CASSPRPGQRTDTQYF.

V and J are TRBV19 and TRBJ1-2, with 7 bases fitting TRBD1. The CDR3 is made up of 14 amino acids. The V gene end was trimmed by 3 bases and the J gene end by 7 bases; junction bases not matched to a gene: 8. Germline V gene data show CDR1 as LNHDA and CDR2 as SQIVND (reference sequence). CDR3 amino acids: CASSISETGSGYTF. CDR3 DNA sequence: TGTGCCAGTAGTATCTCCGAGACAGGGTCTGGCTACACCTTC.

J is TRBJ1-2 and V is TRBV7-9; D not certain. Per the germline V gene, CDR1 is SEHNR and CDR2 is FQNEAQ (reference sequence). This CDR3 has 13 amino acids. V lost 5 bases and J 3 bases, leaving 10 bases between the germline ends. CDR3 nucleotide sequence: TGTGCCAGCAGCCTTGGAACAGACTATGGCTACACCTTC. This codes for CASSLGTDYGYTF.

The chain uses TRBV5-6 and TRBJ1-2; D uncertain. The CDR3 totals 14 residues. Germline V gene lookup returns CDR1 SGHDT and CDR2 YYEEEE. Trimming pared 4 bases from V and 3 bases from J, leaving 13 bases between. CDR3 nucleotide sequence: TGTGCCAGCAGCGGCGGGCCTTGGGACTATGGCTACACCTTC. It encodes CASSGGPWDYGYTF.

DNA of the CDR3: TGTGCCAGCAGCTTCAGGGACAGGGTAAGATCAAATCAGCCCCAGCATTTT. It specifies CASSFRDRVRSNQPQHF. This sequence joins TRBV7-9 and TRBJ1-5; 9 bases are shared with TRBD1. Trimming cost V 3 bases and J 4 bases; bases outside gene matches: 10. Looked up from germline, CDR1 is SEHNR and CDR2 is FQNEAQ (reference sequence). This CDR3 region has 17 residues.

This chain uses TRBV28 with TRBJ1-2, with TRBD1 as a possible D gene (5 bases). In germline, CDR1 is MDHEN, CDR2 SYDVKM. V was cut by 5 bases and J by 0 bases, with 13 bases left in between. The CDR3 is 15 amino acids. The CDR3 DNA reads as TGTGCCAGCAGTGGAGGGGTTCTTACTAACTATGGCTACACCTTC. This codes for CASSGGVLTNYGYTF.

V usage is TRBV5-1 and J usage is TRBJ2-4, with TRBD1 as a possible D gene (6 bases). Germline V lookup: CDR1 SGHRS, CDR2 YFSETQ. Trimming cost V 3 bases and J 6 bases, with 16 bases left between them. This CDR3 region has 15 residues. The CDR3 reads CASSYAPDSGNIQYF. DNA for the CDR3: TGCGCCAGCAGCTACGCTCCGGACAGCGGAAACATTCAGTACTTC.

The chain recombines TRBV7-8 with TRBJ2-3; possibly TRBD1 for D (6 bases). Deletions cut 1 base from V and 4 bases from J, with 12 bases between. The germline V gene encodes CDR1 SGHVS and CDR2 FQNEAQ. The CDR3 runs 15 residues. This chain's CDR3 is CASSLDRVRADTQYF. In nucleotides, the CDR3 is TGTGCCAGCAGCTTAGACAGGGTGCGCGCAGATACGCAGTATTTT.

As regards this clone: Other nucleotide sequences from this sample produce the same CDR3. The CDR3 sequence is CASSVGTSTDTQYF. The CDR3 DNA sequence: TGTGCCAGCAGCGTCGGGACTTCCACAGATACGCAGTATTTT. V usage is TRBV9 and J usage is TRBJ2-3, with TRBD2 as a possible D gene (6 bases). CDR3 length: 14 residues. The ends were cut back, 2 bases at V and 2 bases at J, with 9 bases in the middle. Looked up from germline, CDR1 is SGDLS and CDR2 is YYNGEE.

This chain links TRBV5-1 with TRBJ1-1; TRBD1 might be the D (5 bases). The germline CDR1 and CDR2 sequences are SGHRS and YFSETQ. The CDR3 is made up of 15 amino acids. V lost 2 bases and J 4 bases, leaving 15 bases between the germline ends. The CDR3 DNA follows: TGCGCCAGCAGCTTCAGTGGGGAGGGGAGCACTGAAGCTTTCTTT. This encodes CASSFSGEGSTEAFF.

This chain links TRBV6-5 with TRBJ1-5, with D perhaps TRBD1 (5 bases). The ends were cut back, 6 bases at V and 3 bases at J, with 15 bases in the middle. CDR1 and CDR2 from the germline V gene are MNHEY and SVGAGI. The CDR3 has 15 residues. The CDR3: CASSATGGLNQPQHF. The CDR3 DNA reads TGTGCCAGCAGCGCTACCGGGGGTCTCAATCAGCCCCAGCATTTT.

The rearrangement joins TRBV3-1 (or the pseudogene TRBV3-2) to TRBJ1-1; TRBD1 might be the D (5 bases). The V gene lost 0 bases and the J gene lost 1 base, with 9 bases spanning the gap. CDR1 and CDR2 from the germline V gene are LGHDT and YNNKEL (reference sequence). The CDR3 runs to 15 residues. CDR3 residues: CASSQEFTGNTEAFF. For the CDR3, the DNA is TGTGCCAGCAGCCAAGAATTTACAGGGAACACTGAAGCTTTCTTT.

This clone was counted between two and nine times. Here the CDR3 reads CATGGGGGLFYEQYF. Written as DNA, the CDR3 is TGTGCCACCGGAGGGGGGGGCGGTCTTTTCTACGAGCAGTACTTC. The V gene is TRBV15, the J gene TRBJ2-7; a weak D match, TRBD2 (7 bases). Germline values: CDR1 LNHNV, CDR2 YYDKDF (reference sequence). With 8 bases removed from V and 3 bases from J, the gap between germline ends came to 20 bases. The CDR3 totals 15 residues.

This rearrangement joins TRBV10-3 to TRBJ2-5; possible D gene TRBD2, 6 bases. The CDR3 covers 14 residues. CDR1 and CDR2 from the germline V gene are ENHRY and SYGVKD. V was pared by 2 bases and J by 1 base, with 8 bases between. The CDR3 sequence is CAISEGGSQETQYF. CDR3 nucleotide sequence: TGTGCCATCAGTGAGGGGGGGTCCCAAGAGACCCAGTACTTC.

The chain recombines TRBV28 with TRBJ2-7; 10 nucleotides line up with TRBD1. CDR3 length: 16 residues. Per the germline V gene, CDR1 is MDHEN and CDR2 is SYDVKM. V shed 5 bases and J 6 bases; nucleotides not matched to a gene: 13. CDR3 region: CASSPRQGAGSREQYF. The CDR3 nucleotides read TGTGCCAGCAGTCCACGACAGGGGGCCGGATCCCGCGAGCAGTACTTC.

This clone came up once. V and J are TRBV7-9 and TRBJ2-2; D unresolved. The CDR3 is 18 residues long. Germline CDR1 SEHNR, CDR2 FQNEAQ (reference sequence). The ends were cut back, 5 bases at V and 4 bases at J, with 23 bases in the middle. The CDR3 loop reads CASSSRSWVGSGTGELFF. DNA of the CDR3: TGTGCCAGCAGCAGCCGAAGTTGGGTGGGCAGTGGCACCGGGGAGCTGTTTTTT. Together with reference TRBV7-9 and TRBJ2-2, the CDR3 gives the full variable domain: DTGVSQNPRHKITKRGQNVTFRCDPISEHNRLYWYRQTLGQGPEFLTYFQNEAQLEKSRLLSDRFSAERPKGSFSTLEIQRTEQGDSAMYLCASSSRSWVGSGTGELFFGEGSRLTVL.

The chain links TRBV10-2 to TRBJ2-3; the match to TRBD2 covers 13 bases. The germline V gene has CDR1 WSHSY and CDR2 SAAADI. CDR3 length: 18 residues. V was pared by 5 bases and J by 1 base, with 9 bases of the junction left unmatched. This CDR3 is CASSTSGGAWVGTDTQYF. The CDR3 nucleotides read TGCGCCAGCAGTACTAGCGGGGGGGCCTGGGTCGGCACAGATACGCAGTATTTT.